This entry features one T cell receptor (beta chain) sequence. This clone's antigen is unknown. There are no base qualities to consult, and no much larger clone falls within one base. This sample is drawn from a study of STAT3 mutations in large granular lymphocyte leukemia (dated by TCRdb to between 2018 and 2021). Background on the whole study: Roughly half of the T-LGLL patients who were sequenced longitudinally carried canonical activating STAT3 mutations. To reconstruct clonal hierarchy and dynamics, serial deep sequencing of TCRbeta CDR3 and STAT3 was performed in patients with T-cell large granular lymphocyte leukemia. A couple of patients with natural killer LGL leukemia were also sequenced longitudinally as controls within the study. Over half of the T-LGLL patients were given one or more immunosuppressive therapy regimens, and 40% of those treated had a hematologic response. From an initial cohort of 207 LGL patients, 15 to 20 representative T-LGLL cases were selected for longitudinal TCRbeta and STAT3 sequencing. On average, sequencing was done at around 3.6 time points per patient, with the number of samplings ranging from 2 to 8. What the work shows at the level of the full study, not this receptor alone: Because no samples were available when a clone first appeared, clonal expansion was inferred from samplings taken at other points. Every T-LGLL patient showed at least one immunodominant TCRbeta clonotype, and about half showed multiple immunodominant subclonotypes. TCR clonotype switching after therapy was seen in about 35% of the 18 patients, with all newly emerging clones being STAT3 wild type. Because codominant clonotypes persisted in some patients, a small but highly pathogenic clone may have been missed. Several patients had a dominant TCR clone burden greater than the STAT3 mutant burden, which suggests that the STAT3 mutation arose secondarily within a clone that had already expanded. Variable intervals between samplings and differing treatment regimens complicated linking therapy response to changes in TCR clonal burden.

Looking up the germline V gene yields CDR1 SNHLY and CDR2 FYNNEI. The trim is 4 bases for V and 0 bases for J, with a gap of 10 bases between the germline ends. Including cysteine and phenylalanine, the CDR3 has 14 amino acids. Only the CDR3 DNA is retained, 42 bases long and in frame from the first base. TCRbeta libraries were sequenced on an Illumina MiSeq, and an average of about 41,000 productive templates per sample was obtained. The immunoSEQ assay, which uses multiplex PCR amplification, was used to generate TCRbeta CDR3 libraries. Concerning the study's data processing: Repertoire diversity was computed as previously defined, with values near 0 indicating extremely monoclonal samples. The immuneACCESS repertoire file appears here via TCRdb, limited to in-frame rearrangements. These files lack a portion of the clones; in checked studies, under half of the deficit traces to unresolved V genes, and the cause of the others is not known. That table supplies the V and J calls and clone size; D and trimming were determined from the DNA. The sample table shows about 19,000 clones, and over 80% are seen once. The ten largest clones capture about 45% of the sample.

DNA was extracted from blood mononuclear cells, with the same DNA used for both TCR and STAT3 sequencing. The specimen was peripheral blood mononuclear cells. The sequence is built from TRBV2 and TRBJ2-7; confidence is insufficient to name the D gene. This clonotype originated in a man aged 55 to 70 with T-cell large granular lymphocyte leukemia. Some clones in this sample may be carry-over from other donors' samples. The age is the age at diagnosis. The DNA sequence is as follows: TGTGCCAGCAGTGTGATACGTAGCTCCTACGAGCAGTACTTC. It specifies CASSVIRSSYEQYF.